The rows below give T cell receptor beta chains drawn from one sample of a study of radiotherapy plus CTLA-4 blockade in lung cancer. The method was immunoSEQ multiplex PCR; TCRdb's version includes in-frame clones alone and lacks a portion of them. The sample yields 25,000 to 35,000 clones, approximately 80% seen once. The material was peripheral blood, obtained from a patient treated with radiotherapy plus ipilimumab. These receptors were obtained from a human donor with non-small cell lung cancer that progressed on radiotherapy plus ipilimumab. Both conserved end residues are trimmed from each CDR3.

cdr3_length j_call v_call cdr3_aa
13 TRBJ2-3 TRBV6-1 ASSDWSSSTDTQY
11 TRBJ2-2 TRBV19 ASLQGIFGELF
16 TRBJ2-1 TRBV5-1 ASSLGRGLSSSYNEQF
14 TRBJ2-2 TRBV9 ASSVVTDPNTGELF
11 TRBJ2-2 TRBV6-1 ASSDKGTGELF
10 TRBJ2-7 TRBV29-1 SVDLQGAEQY
12 TRBJ2-7 TRBV2 ASEGQGGGYEQY
12 TRBJ2-5 TRBV2 AIGTSKGQETQY
12 TRBJ1-3 TRBV5-4 ASSLESSGNTIY
13 TRBJ1-1 TRBV9 ASSKPGQGHTEAF
11 TRBJ2-5 TRBV6-5 ASWTSGRETQY
13 TRBJ1-6 TRBV28 ASSLADRSGSPLH
17 TRBJ1-5 TRBV7-8 ASSNRGQWPFYSNQPQH
12 TRBJ1-6 TRBV6-5 ASSRQSLSSPLH
16 TRBJ2-6 TRBV5-3 ARSLGRTGDAGANVLT
12 TRBJ1-3 TRBV27 ASSFPTALDTIY
13 TRBJ2-7 TRBV7-8 ASSSRTGHGYEQY
9 TRBJ2-7 TRBV6-5 ASRQGYEQY
13 TRBJ1-2 TRBV7-9 ASSLEGTGGLGYT
10 TRBJ2-3 TRBV5-1 ASSPSLDTQY
13 TRBJ2-3 TRBV11-3 ASSLAGPGTDTQY
11 TRBJ1-6 TRBV2 ASSDSVGSPLY
18 TRBJ2-7 TRBV5-1 ASSRNRAVVAGVGLHEQY
14 TRBJ2-7 TRBV2 ASKPRQAQPSYEQY
16 TRBJ2-2 TRBV27 ASSFLRSGGTDTGELF
12 TRBJ2-7 TRBV11-2 ASSPLKGAYEQY
14 TRBJ2-1 TRBV5-1 ASSLGGRGGTDEQF
12 TRBJ1-6 TRBV7-6 ASTAGQGISPLH
13 TRBJ2-7 TRBV4-3 ASSQEGGGSYEQY
12 TRBJ2-7 TRBV18 ASSANRDAYEQY
12 TRBJ2-3 TRBV19 ASSMLGSTDTQY
13 TRBJ1-2 TRBV6-5 ASSYFPQGMYGYT
14 TRBJ2-3 TRBV7-3 ASSLRLAGRTDTQY
14 TRBJ1-2 TRBV5-4 ASSLSGIQAGYGYT
13 TRBJ2-3 TRBV5-1 ASSLTGVDTDTQY
13 TRBJ2-5 TRBV4-2 ASSQAPGGGETQY
11 TRBJ1-1 TRBV18 ASSSGWGTEAF
10 TRBJ1-1 TRBV9 ASSAGGTEAF
14 TRBJ1-1 TRBV6-5 ASSYEFGTLNTEAF
13 TRBJ2-5 TRBV5-1 ASSLVPSYQETQY
12 TRBJ1-6 TRBV18 ASSLDRVRSPLH
11 TRBJ2-3 TRBV7-2 ASSPGLTDTQY
13 TRBJ1-5 TRBV6-1 ASSLRQGANQPQH
15 TRBJ1-2 TRBV5-1 ASSLSFSGTDNYGYT
12 TRBJ2-1 TRBV7-6 ASSFRGSNNEQF
15 TRBJ1-2 TRBV5-1 ASSLLTGQLGNYGYT
16 TRBJ2-1 TRBV2 ASRGASGGARTGNEQF
12 TRBJ2-7 TRBV7-9 ASSLSDRGGEQY